This T cell receptor (beta chain) emerged from a study of blood T cell repertoires in COVID-19. Clones were sequenced by immunoSEQ multiplex PCR, and TCRdb holds only the in-frame ones, with some missing. The sample has approximately 440,000 clones; about 90% are singletons. After removal of 4 bases from V and 1 base from J, the junction contained 10 bases not matched to a gene. CDR1 and CDR2 (germline): KGHSH, LQKENI. CDR3 length: 17 amino acids. The chain uses TRBV18 and TRBJ1-5; 7 bases are a match to TRBD1. The sequenced material came from PBMCs or T cells enriched from blood (not recorded which). This TCR derives from a man between 18 and 35 years old who had recovered from COVID-19. The CDR3 reads CASSQKPGQMSNQPQHF. The DNA for the CDR3 is TGTGCCAGCTCACAAAAGCCGGGACAGATGAGCAATCAGCCCCAGCATTTT. The full variable domain, rest sourced from reference TRBV18 and TRBJ1-5, is NAGVMQNPRHLVRRRGQEARLRCSPMKGHSHVYWYRQLPEEGLKFMVYLQKENIIDESGMPKERFSAEFPKEGPSILRIQQVVRGDSAAYFCASSQKPGQMSNQPQHFGDGTRLSIL.